Listed below are T cell receptor beta chains from one sample, sequenced in a study of HIV-infected patients and healthy controls. TCRdb re-called the 5' RACE reads with MiXCR, one entry per CDR3 protein. The table lists some 10,000 distinct CDR3 sequences, roughly 8% of them singletons, with 3.5% in the top ten. Sequenced input: blood. The receptors come from an adult in good health. CDR3s include the opening cysteine and the closing phenylalanine or tryptophan. A D gene is named only where the DNA matches it firmly. Where a row states a size, it is once, few, many or the class of an expanded clone; other rows omit it.

j_call v_call d_call clone_size cdr3_nt cdr3_aa
TRBJ2-7 TRBV2 - many TGTGCCAGCAGGGCCGTGAGCTCCTACGAGCAGTACTTC CASRAVSSYEQYF
TRBJ2-3 TRBV19 - - TGTGCCAGTAGTTGGGGACAACGACAAGATACGCAGTATTTT CASSWGQRQDTQYF
TRBJ2-6 TRBV6-1 TRBD1 medium-sized TGTGCCAGCAGCACTCGGGACAGCCCTTCTGGGGCCAACGTCCTGACTTTC CASSTRDSPSGANVLTF
TRBJ2-3 TRBV6-5 - many TGTGCCAGCAATTCCCGGCAGGGCCGCACAGATACGCAGTATTTT CASNSRQGRTDTQYF
TRBJ2-3 TRBV10-2 - - TGCGCCAGCATGGGAGCAGCAGATACGCAGTATTTT CASMGAADTQYF
TRBJ2-1 TRBV28 - few TGTGCCAGCACTCCGGCGCGATCCTCCTACAATGAGCAGTTCTTC CASTPARSSYNEQFF
TRBJ2-6 TRBV7-9 TRBD1 many TGTGCCAGCAGCGCCGGGACAGTTCTGGGGGCCAACGTCCTGACTTTC CASSAGTVLGANVLTF
TRBJ1-2 TRBV29-1 - - TGCAGCGCCGAGGGAAGTCCCTATGGCTACACCTTC CSAEGSPYGYTF
TRBJ1-4 TRBV19 - many TGTGCCAGTCACCCCGGAGCCCCCAATGAAAAACTGTTTTTT CASHPGAPNEKLFF
TRBJ1-3 TRBV25-1 - medium-sized TGTGCCAGCAGTGACCGTGGTTCTGGAAACACCATATATTTT CASSDRGSGNTIYF
TRBJ1-2 TRBV6-6 - - TGTGCCAGCAGTTACGGAGGGCAGGATGGCTACACCTTC CASSYGGQDGYTF
TRBJ2-3 TRBV5-1 TRBD2 - TGCGCCAGCGGACCTAGCGGAGCTAGCACAGATACGCAGTATTTT CASGPSGASTDTQYF
TRBJ1-4 TRBV18 - - TGTGCCAGCTCACCATCCCAGGCCCAGAGTAATGAAAAACTGTTTTTT CASSPSQAQSNEKLFF
TRBJ1-3 TRBV14 - few TGTGCCAGCAGCCAATTCCAGACAGGCCGAAGCTCTGGAAACACCATATATTTT CASSQFQTGRSSGNTIYF
TRBJ1-1 TRBV2 - medium-sized TGTGCCACTCACCAACTACTGAACACTGAAGCTTTCTTT CATHQLLNTEAFF
TRBJ2-5 TRBV7-8 TRBD1 medium-sized TGTGCCAGCAGCTTAGCCGCGACAGGGCTGGTAGAGACCCAGTACTTC CASSLAATGLVETQYF
TRBJ1-1 TRBV29-1 TRBD1 many TGCAGCGTTGAGCTAACGACAGGGCGAACTGAAGCTTTCTTT CSVELTTGRTEAFF
TRBJ1-2 TRBV11-2 - - TGTGCCAGCAGCTTAGATCATCCAGGGGAATATGGCTACACCTTC CASSLDHPGEYGYTF
TRBJ1-2 TRBV6-1 - - TGTGCCAGCACCAGACAGGTTGTGAACTATGGCTACACCTTC CASTRQVVNYGYTF
TRBJ2-2 TRBV12-3/TRBV12-4 TRBD1 - TGTGCCAGCAGTCGGGACAGGAACACCGGGGAGCTGTTTTTT CASSRDRNTGELFF
TRBJ1-2 TRBV7-9 - medium-sized TGTGCCAGCAGCCCCCTAACCCCGACAGGTTATGGCTACACCTTC CASSPLTPTGYGYTF
TRBJ2-2 TRBV3-1 - medium-sized TGTGCCAGCAGCCAACGGCCTAGCGTGAACACCGGGGAGCTGTTTTTT CASSQRPSVNTGELFF
TRBJ2-5 TRBV3-1 - - TGTGCCAGCAGCGGGGGGGCCGTTCTTGCAGAGACCCAGTACTTC CASSGGAVLAETQYF
TRBJ1-2 TRBV20-1 - medium-sized TGCAGTGCTAGAGATCTAGGGGTCAGGAGGGGCTACACCTTC CSARDLGVRRGYTF
TRBJ2-7 TRBV3-1 TRBD1 medium-sized TGTGCCAGCAGCCAAGGAAGGGGGACAGGGGGCAACGAGCAGTACTTC CASSQGRGTGGNEQYF
TRBJ2-3 TRBV5-1 - many TGCGCCAGCAGCGCGACTGACCCCACAGATACGCAGTATTTT CASSATDPTDTQYF
TRBJ2-1 TRBV20-1 - many TGCAGTGCTAGGGGGTTGAGCTCCTACAATGAGCAGTTCTTC CSARGLSSYNEQFF
TRBJ1-1 TRBV12-5 - many TGTGCCACTATGGGAACTATGAACACTGAAGCTTTCTTT CATMGTMNTEAFF
TRBJ2-7 TRBV14 - few TGTGCCAGCAGCCTCATAGACAGGTCCTACGAGCAGTACTTC CASSLIDRSYEQYF
TRBJ1-4 TRBV6-6 - many TGTGCCAGCAGTTACTCGAGAGGAGGGGGGCGTGAAAAACTGTTTTTT CASSYSRGGGREKLFF
TRBJ1-1 TRBV28 TRBD1 few TGTGCCAGCAGTTTGGACAGGGGGCTGGAGAACACTGAAGCTTTCTTT CASSLDRGLENTEAFF
TRBJ1-4 TRBV7-6 TRBD1 medium-sized TGTGCCAGCAGCTTTACAGGGGGCGAAGAAAAACTGTTTTTT CASSFTGGEEKLFF
TRBJ2-3 TRBV10-1 TRBD2 once TGCGCCAGCAGCCGACTAGCGAGCAGCACAGATACGCAGTATTTT CASSRLASSTDTQYF
TRBJ1-2 TRBV11-2 - many TGTGCCAGCAGCCAAATATTCAACCTCGACAGTTCTAACTATGGCTACACCTTC CASSQIFNLDSSNYGYTF
TRBJ2-3 TRBV6-2/TRBV6-3 TRBD2 many TGTGCCAGCAGTTCCCCCTATTCACTAGCGGGGTCAGATACGCAGTATTTT CASSSPYSLAGSDTQYF
TRBJ1-4 TRBV7-9 - many TGTGCCAGCAGCTATCGGGACCGAGGACCCGAAAAACTGTTTTTT CASSYRDRGPEKLFF
TRBJ2-6 TRBV5-1 - many TGCGCCAGCAGCTTCGGGCTCTCTGGGGCCAACGTCCTGACTTTC CASSFGLSGANVLTF
TRBJ2-2 TRBV29-1 - many TGCAGCGTTGAAGATTCCGGCCGGGGGAAAACCGGGGAGCTGTTTTTT CSVEDSGRGKTGELFF
TRBJ2-3 TRBV12-3/TRBV12-4 - few TGTGCCAGCACCTTCTATGGTGCAGATACGCAGTATTTT CASTFYGADTQYF
TRBJ2-1 TRBV5-5 TRBD1 - TGTGCCAGCAGCTCGACGGGACAGGGGCGCAATGAGCAGTTCTTC CASSSTGQGRNEQFF
TRBJ2-2 TRBV20-1 - medium-sized TGCAGTGCTAGAACAGGGACGAACACCGGGGAGCTGTTTTTT CSARTGTNTGELFF
TRBJ1-5 TRBV12-3/TRBV12-4 TRBD1 many TGTGCCAGCAGCAGGGGGCTTGGGCGGAATCAGCCCCAGCATTTT CASSRGLGRNQPQHF
TRBJ2-6 TRBV5-1 - many TGCGCCAGCAGCCCCCTCGGGGGAAGTACATATGGGGCCAACGTCCTGACTTTC CASSPLGGSTYGANVLTF
TRBJ1-5 TRBV7-9 TRBD1 medium-sized TGTGCCAGCAGCTTAGGGGACAGCCGCAATCAGCCCCAGCATTTT CASSLGDSRNQPQHF
TRBJ1-2 TRBV12-3/TRBV12-4 TRBD1 few TGTGCCAGCAGTTCAGGGACAGGGGGCCTGTATGGCTACACCTTC CASSSGTGGLYGYTF
TRBJ1-5 TRBV10-3 TRBD1 many TGTGCCATCAGTGAGGGACAGGGGCGCAATCAGCCCCAGCATTTT CAISEGQGRNQPQHF
TRBJ2-7 TRBV15 - - TGTGCCACCAGCAGAGATCGTTTTGGAGGGGCGGGCGAGCAGTACTTC CATSRDRFGGAGEQYF